The 20 T cell receptor beta chains in this list originate from one sample, sequenced in a study of T cell repertoires in cytomegalovirus infection. A single record per CDR3 protein comes from TCRdb applying MiXCR to the reads. The sample has around 490,000 distinct CDR3 sequences, around 27% seen once. The material sequenced was PBMCs. The source of these receptors is a human donor in good health (CMV status not recorded). Some clones in this sample may be carry-over from other donors' samples.

The gene calls are TRBV2 and TRBJ2-6, with TRBD2 identical over 14 bases. The germline V gene encodes CDR1 SNHLY and CDR2 FYNNEI. Unmatched junction bases numbered 10, after V lost 6 bases and J lost 0 bases. CDR3 length: 20 amino acids. CDR3 in DNA: TGTGCCAGCAGGGCCCGCGGGACTAGCGGGAGTACCTCTGGGGCCAACGTCCTGACTTTC. The encoded protein is CASRARGTSGSTSGANVLTF.

This clonotype has only a few counts. The chain carries TRBV12-5 and TRBJ2-1, with D perhaps TRBD1 (6 bases). The V gene's germline CDR1 is LGHNT and CDR2 FRNRAP. V lost 7 bases and J lost 4, with 11 bases in between. The CDR3 is made up of 13 amino acids. Here the CDR3 reads CASAWGPYNEQFF. The CDR3, as DNA: TGTGCTAGTGCCTGGGGGCCGTACAATGAGCAGTTCTTC. The full variable domain, its missing parts supplied by reference TRBV12-5 and TRBJ2-1, is DARVTQTPRHKVTEMGQEVTMRCQPILGHNTVFWYRQTMMQGLELLAYFRNRAPLDDSGMPKDRFSAEMPDATLATLKIQPSEPRDSAVYFCASAWGPYNEQFFGPGTRLTVL.

This clonotype appeared many times. J is TRBJ1-5 and V is TRBV6-5; no definite D call. The germline V and J ends were trimmed by 0 bases and 3 bases, with 9 bases remaining between them. The CDR3 extends over 15 amino acids. Per germline, CDR1 MNHEY and CDR2 SVGAGI. The CDR3 protein is CASSYSGRNNQPQHF. For the CDR3, the DNA is TGTGCCAGCAGTTACTCGGGCAGAAACAATCAGCCCCAGCATTTT.

The rearrangement uses TRBV19 and TRBJ2-5, with a weak D call TRBD1 (5 bases). Germline values: CDR1 LNHDA, CDR2 SQIVND (reference sequence). The V end lost 4 bases, the J end lost 5 bases, and 14 bases lay between the germline ends. CDR3 length: 14 residues. CDR3 bases: TGTGCCAGTAGTAAAGGGGTTGATTTGGAGACCCAGTACTTC. Amino acids: CASSKGVDLETQYF. The whole variable domain, remainder taken from reference TRBV19 and TRBJ2-5, is DGGITQSPKYLFRKEGQNVTLSCEQNLNHDAMYWYRQDPGQGLRLIYYSQIVNDFQKGDIAEGYSVSREKKESFPLTVTSAQKNPTAFYLCASSKGVDLETQYFGPGTRLLVL.

This clonotype has ten or more counts. The V and J genes are TRBV7-8 and TRBJ1-5, with D perhaps TRBD1 (6 bases). V was pared by 0 bases and J by 4 bases, with 10 bases between. Germline loops: CDR1 SGHVS, CDR2 FQNEAQ. This CDR3 has 15 residues. The DNA of the CDR3 is TGTGCCAGCAGCTTAGCGGGGGGCGGGAATCAGCCCCAGCATTTT. It yields the protein CASSLAGGGNQPQHF.

This chain uses TRBV28 with TRBJ2-5; D call uncertain. The germline V gene has CDR1 MDHEN and CDR2 SYDVKM. With 2 bases removed from V and 5 bases from J, the gap between germline ends came to 12 bases. CDR3 size: 14 residues. The CDR3 region is CASSLGPTGETQYF. The CDR3 nucleotides read TGTGCCAGCAGTTTAGGTCCCACCGGGGAGACCCAGTACTTC.

This clonotype came up a few times. This chain connects TRBV7-9 to TRBJ1-1; D is perhaps TRBD1 (5 bases). Trimming took 7 bases from V and 0 from J, leaving 9 bases between them. In germline, CDR1 is SEHNR, CDR2 FQNEAQ (reference sequence). The length of the CDR3 is 13 residues. The chain's CDR3 is CASTRQLNTEAFF. The DNA of the CDR3 is TGTGCCAGCACAAGACAGCTGAACACTGAAGCTTTCTTT.

This clonotype has a handful of counts. This chain joins TRBV15 and TRBJ1-5, with 8 positions matching TRBD1. J gave up 7 bases and V 0 bases, and 14 bases lay outside the gene matches. Germline V gene data show CDR1 as LNHNV and CDR2 as YYDKDF (reference sequence). This CDR3 region has 18 residues. In nucleotides, the CDR3 is TGTGCCACCAGCAGAGATGGTTGGGCAGGGGGCTTCGAGCAGCCCCAGCATTTT. It codes for CATSRDGWAGGFEQPQHF.

The CDR3 bases are TGTGCCAGTAGTATACCGGACTTCTATGGCTACACCTTC. Its protein product is CASSIPDFYGYTF. The chain uses TRBV19 and TRBJ1-2, with unresolved D. The CDR3 consists of 13 residues. Trimming took 2 bases from V and 4 from J, leaving 8 bases between them. Germline V gives CDR1 LNHDA, CDR2 SQIVND (reference sequence).

In this sample, this clonotype turned up a few times. The gene calls are TRBV11-2 and TRBJ1-1; D remains unclear. Germline loops: CDR1 SGHAT, CDR2 FQNNGV. The CDR3 consists of 19 residues. V lost 5 bases and J 1 base, leaving 26 bases between the germline ends. The CDR3 sequence is CASSKSLSRKLSRNTEAFF. The CDR3 bases are TGTGCCAGCAGCAAGTCCCTGTCCCGTAAACTTAGCAGGAACACTGAAGCTTTCTTT.

This clonotype occurred a few times. The genes are TRBV2 and TRBJ2-1; 8 nucleotides match TRBD2. The germline V gene encodes CDR1 SNHLY and CDR2 FYNNEI. The CDR3 is 16 residues long. V was clipped by 4 bases and J by 0 bases; unmatched bases: 5. The CDR3 sequence: CASSADGGASYNEQFF. For the CDR3, the DNA is TGTGCCAGCAGTGCGGACGGGGGGGCCTCCTACAATGAGCAGTTCTTC.

The chain couples TRBV7-9 to TRBJ2-3; 7 bases fit TRBD2. The V segment lost 11 bases and the J segment 3 bases; nucleotides outside the gene matches: 11. The length of the CDR3 is 14 residues. Germline-derived CDR1 and CDR2 are SEHNR and FQNEAQ (reference sequence). The CDR3 region is CALDWRERTDTQYF. The CDR3 coding sequence is TGTGCCCTGGACTGGCGGGAGAGAACAGATACGCAGTATTTT. Variable domain in full (rest from reference TRBV7-9 and TRBJ2-3): DTGVSQNPRHKITKRGQNVTFRCDPISEHNRLYWYRQTLGQGPEFLTYFQNEAQLEKSRLLSDRFSAERPKGSFSTLEIQRTEQGDSAMYLCALDWRERTDTQYFGPGTRLTVL.

The sample holds a few counts of this clonotype. This chain connects TRBV5-6 to TRBJ1-2, with unresolved D. This CDR3 is built from 15 residues. V shed 6 bases and J shed 2 bases, with 17 bases lying between them. The germline gives CDR1 SGHDT, CDR2 YYEEEE. CDR3 sequence (DNA): TGTGCCAGCACCACTCCAGCGAGTCTGAACTATGGCTACACCTTC. It specifies CASTTPASLNYGYTF.

This rearrangement joins TRBV29-1 to TRBJ2-1, with TRBD2 matching over 10 bases. The CDR3 is 14 amino acids. V was pared by 5 bases and J by 5 bases, with 6 bases of the junction left unmatched. Germline V gene data show CDR1 as SQVTM and CDR2 as ANQGSEA. In DNA, the CDR3 is TGCAGCGTTTTCCGGCTAGCGGGAGACAATGAGCAGTTCTTC. Protein product: CSVFRLAGDNEQFF.

V usage is TRBV20-1 and J usage is TRBJ2-1; 9 nucleotides align to TRBD2. The CDR3 length is 19 residues. In germline, CDR1 is DFQATT, CDR2 SNEGSKA (reference sequence). With 1 base clipped from V and 4 bases from J, the junction kept 17 bases outside the gene matches. The CDR3 here is CSARAHTSGFLTKYNEQFF. Written as DNA, the CDR3 is TGCAGTGCTAGAGCCCATACTAGCGGGTTCCTTACTAAATACAATGAGCAGTTCTTC.

The V and J genes are TRBV4-3 and TRBJ2-7, with D perhaps TRBD2 (6 bases). The germline gives CDR1 LGHNA, CDR2 YSLEER. V was pared by 5 bases and J by 0 bases, with 17 bases between. The CDR3 is 16 amino acids. CDR3 in DNA: TGCGCCAGCAGCTTATCGGAGGGGCTTAGCTCCTACGAGCAGTACGTC. Encoded protein: CASSLSEGLSSYEQYV.

This chain connects TRBV7-9 to TRBJ2-3; D ambiguous. Deletions cut 3 bases from V and 2 bases from J, with 15 bases between. The length of the CDR3 is 16 residues. The germline V gene has CDR1 SEHNR and CDR2 FQNEAQ (reference sequence). The CDR3 region is CASSFGQQFPTDTQYF. In DNA form, the CDR3 reads TGTGCCAGCAGCTTCGGGCAGCAATTCCCCACAGATACGCAGTATTTT.

The genes are TRBV5-1 and TRBJ2-5; TRBD2 agrees at 8 bases. The CDR3 consists of 16 residues. After removal of 2 bases from V and 5 bases from J, the junction contained 11 bases not matched to a gene. Germline CDR1 reads SGHRS; CDR2 reads YFSETQ. Here the CDR3 reads CASSFQAGGVRETQYF. The CDR3, as DNA: TGCGCCAGCAGCTTTCAGGCGGGGGGAGTACGGGAGACCCAGTACTTC. The full variable domain, completed using reference TRBV5-1 and TRBJ2-5, is KAGVTQTPRYLIKTRGQQVTLSCSPISGHRSVSWYQQTPGQGLQFLFEYFSETQRNKGNFPGRFSGRQFSNSRSEMNVSTLELGDSALYLCASSFQAGGVRETQYFGPGTRLLVL.

This chain joins TRBV29-1 and TRBJ2-2, with 7 bases identical to TRBD2. Trimming removed 7 bases from V and 5 bases from J; junction bases left unmatched: 10. The CDR3 is 14 amino acids. The V gene's germline CDR1 is SQVTM and CDR2 ANQGSEA. The CDR3, as DNA: TGCAGCGCCGTGGGAGGGCTACGGACCGGGGAGCTGTTTTTT. Translated: CSAVGGLRTGELFF.

This chain connects TRBV2 to TRBJ1-5; no definite D call. Germline CDR1 is SNHLY and CDR2 is FYNNEI. The CDR3 covers 14 residues. Deletions cut 6 bases from V and 2 bases from J, with 11 bases between. CDR3 sequence reads: CASRGRGGNQPQHF. The DNA for the CDR3 is TGTGCCAGCAGAGGAAGAGGAGGCAATCAGCCCCAGCATTTT.